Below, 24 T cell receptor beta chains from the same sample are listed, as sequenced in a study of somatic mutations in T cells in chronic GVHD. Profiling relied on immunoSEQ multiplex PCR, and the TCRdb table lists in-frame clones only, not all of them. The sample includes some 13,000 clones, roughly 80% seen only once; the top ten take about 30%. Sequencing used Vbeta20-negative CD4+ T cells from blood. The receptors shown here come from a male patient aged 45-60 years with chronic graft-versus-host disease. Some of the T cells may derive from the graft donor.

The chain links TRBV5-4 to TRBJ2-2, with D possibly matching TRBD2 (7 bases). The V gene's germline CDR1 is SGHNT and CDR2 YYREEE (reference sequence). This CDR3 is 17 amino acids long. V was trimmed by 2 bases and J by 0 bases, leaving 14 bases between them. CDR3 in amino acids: CASSFAGARPNTGELFF. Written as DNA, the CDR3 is TGTGCCAGCAGCTTTGCGGGGGCGAGGCCGAACACCGGGGAGCTGTTTTTT.

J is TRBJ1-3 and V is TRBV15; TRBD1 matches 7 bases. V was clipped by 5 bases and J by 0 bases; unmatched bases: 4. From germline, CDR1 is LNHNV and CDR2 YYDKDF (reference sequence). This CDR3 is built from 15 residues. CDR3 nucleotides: TGTGCCACCAGCCCGGGACAGCTCTCTGGAAACACCATATATTTT. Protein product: CATSPGQLSGNTIYF.

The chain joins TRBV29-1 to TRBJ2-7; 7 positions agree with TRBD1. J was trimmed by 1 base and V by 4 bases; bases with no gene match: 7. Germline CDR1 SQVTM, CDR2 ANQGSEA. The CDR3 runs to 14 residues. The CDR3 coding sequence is TGCAGCGTTGGAGGACAGGTCATGTCCTACGAGCAGTACTTC. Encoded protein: CSVGGQVMSYEQYF.

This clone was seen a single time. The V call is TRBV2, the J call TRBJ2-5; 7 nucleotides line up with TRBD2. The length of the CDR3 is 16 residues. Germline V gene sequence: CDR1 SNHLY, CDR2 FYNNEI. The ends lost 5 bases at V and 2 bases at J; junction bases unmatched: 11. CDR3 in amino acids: CASSRLGGGGQETQYF. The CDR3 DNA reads TGTGCCAGCAGTCGGTTGGGGGGGGGAGGGCAAGAGACCCAGTACTTC.

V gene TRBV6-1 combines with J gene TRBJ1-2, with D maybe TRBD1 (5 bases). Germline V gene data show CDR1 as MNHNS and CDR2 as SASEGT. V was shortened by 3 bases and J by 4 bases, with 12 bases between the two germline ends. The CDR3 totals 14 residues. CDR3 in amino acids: CASSEQGKSYGYTF. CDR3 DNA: TGTGCCAGCAGTGAGCAGGGAAAGAGCTATGGCTACACCTTC.

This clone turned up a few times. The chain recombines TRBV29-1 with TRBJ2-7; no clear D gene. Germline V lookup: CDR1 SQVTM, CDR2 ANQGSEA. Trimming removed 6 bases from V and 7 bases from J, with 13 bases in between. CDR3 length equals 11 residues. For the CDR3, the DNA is TGCAGCGTGGGTGGGCCCGTAGAGCAGTACTTC. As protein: CSVGGPVEQYF.

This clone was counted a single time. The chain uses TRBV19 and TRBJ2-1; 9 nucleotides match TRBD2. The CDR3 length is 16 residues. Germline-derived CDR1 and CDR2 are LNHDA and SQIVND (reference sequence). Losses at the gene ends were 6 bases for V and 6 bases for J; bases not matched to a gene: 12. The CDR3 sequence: CASSPLAGMDVNEQFF. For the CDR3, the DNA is TGTGCCAGTAGCCCGCTAGCGGGAATGGACGTCAATGAGCAGTTCTTC. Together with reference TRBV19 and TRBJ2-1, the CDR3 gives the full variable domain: DGGITQSPKYLFRKEGQNVTLSCEQNLNHDAMYWYRQDPGQGLRLIYYSQIVNDFQKGDIAEGYSVSREKKESFPLTVTSAQKNPTAFYLCASSPLAGMDVNEQFFGPGTRLTVL.

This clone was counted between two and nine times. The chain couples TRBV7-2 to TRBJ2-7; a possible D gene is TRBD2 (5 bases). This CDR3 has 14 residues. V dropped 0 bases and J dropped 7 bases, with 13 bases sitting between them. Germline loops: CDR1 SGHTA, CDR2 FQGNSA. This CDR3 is CASSLAGVLREQYF. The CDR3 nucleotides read TGTGCCAGCAGCTTAGCGGGAGTATTGCGGGAGCAGTACTTC.

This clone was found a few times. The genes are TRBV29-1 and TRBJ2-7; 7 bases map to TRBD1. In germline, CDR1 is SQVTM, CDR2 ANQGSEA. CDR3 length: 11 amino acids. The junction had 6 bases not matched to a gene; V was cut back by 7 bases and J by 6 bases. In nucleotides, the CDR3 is TGCAGCGGTGGGACAGCCGTCGAGCAGTACTTC. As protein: CSGGTAVEQYF.

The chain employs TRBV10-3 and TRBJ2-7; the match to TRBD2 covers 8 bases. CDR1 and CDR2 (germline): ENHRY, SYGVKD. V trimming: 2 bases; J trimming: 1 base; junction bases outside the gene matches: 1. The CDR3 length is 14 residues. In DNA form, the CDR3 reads TGTGCCATCAGTGAGACTAGCGGATCCTACGAGCAGTACTTC. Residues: CAISETSGSYEQYF.

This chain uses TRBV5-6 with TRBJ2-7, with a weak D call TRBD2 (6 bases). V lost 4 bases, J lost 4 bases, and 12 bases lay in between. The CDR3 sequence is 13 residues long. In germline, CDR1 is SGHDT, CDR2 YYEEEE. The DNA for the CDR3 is TGTGCCAGCAGCCCTGGGGGGATATACGAGCAGTACTTC. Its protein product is CASSPGGIYEQYF.

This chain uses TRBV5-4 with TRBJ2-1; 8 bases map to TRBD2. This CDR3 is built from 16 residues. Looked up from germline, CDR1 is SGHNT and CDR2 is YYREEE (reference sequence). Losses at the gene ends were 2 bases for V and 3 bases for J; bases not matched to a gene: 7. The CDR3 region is CASSFSTSAFYNEQFF. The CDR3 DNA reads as TGTGCCAGCAGCTTTTCGACTAGCGCCTTCTACAATGAGCAGTTCTTC.

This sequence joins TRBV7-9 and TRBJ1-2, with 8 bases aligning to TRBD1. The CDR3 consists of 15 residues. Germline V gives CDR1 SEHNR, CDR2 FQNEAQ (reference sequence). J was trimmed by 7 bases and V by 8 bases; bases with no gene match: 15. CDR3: CASGGKGQGRGGYTF. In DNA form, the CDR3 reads TGTGCCAGCGGAGGGAAAGGACAGGGTCGTGGTGGCTACACCTTC.

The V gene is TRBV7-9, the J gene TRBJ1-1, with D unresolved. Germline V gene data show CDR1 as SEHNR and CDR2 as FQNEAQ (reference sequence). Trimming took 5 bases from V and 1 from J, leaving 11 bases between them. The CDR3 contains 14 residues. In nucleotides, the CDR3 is TGTGCCAGCAGCCCATGGGAGGGGAACACTGAAGCTTTCTTT. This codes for CASSPWEGNTEAFF.

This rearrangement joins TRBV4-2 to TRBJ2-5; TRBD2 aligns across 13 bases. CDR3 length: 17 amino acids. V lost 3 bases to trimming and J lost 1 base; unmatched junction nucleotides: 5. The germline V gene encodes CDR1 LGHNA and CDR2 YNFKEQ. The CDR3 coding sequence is TGTGCCAGCAGCCACCCGACTAGCGGGGGGCCCCAAGAGACCCAGTACTTC. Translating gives CASSHPTSGGPQETQYF.

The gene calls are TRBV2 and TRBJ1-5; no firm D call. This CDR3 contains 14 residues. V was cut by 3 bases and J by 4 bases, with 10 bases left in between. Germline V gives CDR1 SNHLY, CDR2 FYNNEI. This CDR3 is CASSDLFVNQPQHF. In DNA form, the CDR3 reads TGTGCCAGCAGTGACCTCTTCGTGAATCAGCCCCAGCATTTT. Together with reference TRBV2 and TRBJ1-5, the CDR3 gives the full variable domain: EPEVTQTPSHQVTQMGQEVILRCVPISNHLYFYWYRQILGQKVEFLVSFYNNEISEKSEIFDDQFSVERPDGSNFTLKIRSTKLEDSAMYFCASSDLFVNQPQHFGDGTRLSIL.

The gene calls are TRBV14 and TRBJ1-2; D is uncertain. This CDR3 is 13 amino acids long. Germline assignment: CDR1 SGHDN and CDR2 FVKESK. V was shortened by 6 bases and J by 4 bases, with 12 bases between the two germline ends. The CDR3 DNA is TGTGCCAGCAGACGGGGTGCCACCTATGGCTACACCTTC. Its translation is CASRRGATYGYTF. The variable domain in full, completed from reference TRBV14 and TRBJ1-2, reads EAGVTQFPSHSVIEKGQTVTLRCDPISGHDNLYWYRRVMGKEIKFLLHFVKESKQDESGMPNNRFLAERTGGTYSTLKVQPAELEDSGVYFCASRRGATYGYTFGSGTRLTVV.

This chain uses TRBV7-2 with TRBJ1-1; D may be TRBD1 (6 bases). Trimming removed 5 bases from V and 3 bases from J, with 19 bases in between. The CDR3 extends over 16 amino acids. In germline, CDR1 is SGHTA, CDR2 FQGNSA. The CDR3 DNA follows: TGTGCCAGCAGCCCAAGGGGGGGGCGCTCGGACACTGAAGCTTTCTTT. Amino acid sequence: CASSPRGGRSDTEAFF.

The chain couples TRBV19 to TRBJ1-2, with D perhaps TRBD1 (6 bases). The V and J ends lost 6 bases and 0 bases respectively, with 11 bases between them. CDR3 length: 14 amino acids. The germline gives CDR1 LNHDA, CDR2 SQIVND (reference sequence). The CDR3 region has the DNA TGTGCCAGTAGCGGACAGTTAGCTAACTATGGCTACACCTTC. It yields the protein CASSGQLANYGYTF. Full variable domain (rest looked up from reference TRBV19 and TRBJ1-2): DGGITQSPKYLFRKEGQNVTLSCEQNLNHDAMYWYRQDPGQGLRLIYYSQIVNDFQKGDIAEGYSVSREKKESFPLTVTSAQKNPTAFYLCASSGQLANYGYTFGSGTRLTVV.

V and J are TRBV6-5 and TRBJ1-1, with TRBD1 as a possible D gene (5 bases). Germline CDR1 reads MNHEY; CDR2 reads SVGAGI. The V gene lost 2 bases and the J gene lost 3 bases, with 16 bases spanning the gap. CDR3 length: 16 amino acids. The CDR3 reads CASSYKVGRADTEAFF. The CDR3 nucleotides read TGTGCCAGCAGTTACAAAGTAGGCAGGGCGGACACTGAAGCTTTCTTT.

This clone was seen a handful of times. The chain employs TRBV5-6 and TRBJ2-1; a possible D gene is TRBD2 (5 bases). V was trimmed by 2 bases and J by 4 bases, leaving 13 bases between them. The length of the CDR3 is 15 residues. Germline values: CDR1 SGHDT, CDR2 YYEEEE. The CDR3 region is CASSFRRTSYNEQFF. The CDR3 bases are TGTGCCAGCAGCTTTAGACGGACTTCATACAATGAGCAGTTCTTC.

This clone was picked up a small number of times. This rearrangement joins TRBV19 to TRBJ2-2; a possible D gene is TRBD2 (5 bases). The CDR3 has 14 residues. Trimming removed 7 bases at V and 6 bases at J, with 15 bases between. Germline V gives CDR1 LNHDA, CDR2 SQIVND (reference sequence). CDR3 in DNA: TGTGCCAGTATTAGGACTTATCCTCCCGGGGAGCTGTTTTTT. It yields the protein CASIRTYPPGELFF. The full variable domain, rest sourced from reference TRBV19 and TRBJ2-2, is DGGITQSPKYLFRKEGQNVTLSCEQNLNHDAMYWYRQDPGQGLRLIYYSQIVNDFQKGDIAEGYSVSREKKESFPLTVTSAQKNPTAFYLCASIRTYPPGELFFGEGSRLTVL.

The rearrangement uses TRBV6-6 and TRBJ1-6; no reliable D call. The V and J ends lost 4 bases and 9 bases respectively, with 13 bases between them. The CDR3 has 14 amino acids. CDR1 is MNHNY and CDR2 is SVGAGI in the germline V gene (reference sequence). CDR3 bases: TGTGCCAGCAGTTCGGGTCCTGAAAGTTCACCCCTCCACTTT. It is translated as CASSSGPESSPLHF.

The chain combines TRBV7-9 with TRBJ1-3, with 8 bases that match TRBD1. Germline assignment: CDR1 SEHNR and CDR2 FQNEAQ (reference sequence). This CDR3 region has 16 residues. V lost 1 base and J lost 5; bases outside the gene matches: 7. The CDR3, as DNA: TGTGCCAGCAGCTTAGAGGTTCGGACAGGGAGAAACACCATATATTTT. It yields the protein CASSLEVRTGRNTIYF.